The rows below give T cell receptor beta chains drawn from one sample of a study of glioma-infiltrating T cells. TCRdb fed the multiplex PCR reads into MiXCR, producing one record per CDR3 protein. The data show around 180,000 distinct CDR3 sequences, around 40% seen once. The source material was glioma tissue, nonneoplastic brain tissue, or PBMCs (not recorded which). These receptors were obtained from a human donor with low-grade glioma or glioblastoma, undergoing nonglioma brain surgery, or in good health (not recorded which). CDR3s include the opening cysteine and the closing phenylalanine or tryptophan. The order of the fields is V gene, J gene, CDR3 protein.

TRBV7-9	TRBJ2-7	CASSIQGVSYEQYF
TRBV27	TRBJ2-3	CASSLYSLSTDTQYF
TRBV7-9	TRBJ2-5	CASSSLAGDGTQYF
TRBV27	TRBJ2-7	CASRPFASSYEQYF
TRBV9	TRBJ2-3	CASSQTAGGYVDTQYF
TRBV6-1	TRBJ1-6	CASSEGPASPLHF
TRBV12-3/TRBV12-4	TRBJ1-2	CASSRDRGRAYTF
TRBV5-1	TRBJ1-5	CASSYTGGGQPQHF
TRBV28	TRBJ2-5	CASSLQGRRETQYF
TRBV4-2	TRBJ1-5	CDSSLGGSNQPQHF
TRBV4-1	TRBJ1-2	CASSQPGDYGYTF
TRBV6-1	TRBJ1-4	CASSPLQTTNEKLFF
TRBV7-2	TRBJ1-6	CASSWTGTPNYNSPLHF
TRBV20-1	TRBJ1-1	CSALDLNTEAFF
TRBV11-1	TRBJ2-5	CASEGATQYF
TRBV6-1	TRBJ2-7	CASSRSTGTGAYEQYF
TRBV6-1	TRBJ1-1	CAIMEGSNTEAFF
TRBV12-3/TRBV12-4	TRBJ1-5	CASTMGFQPQHF
TRBV18	TRBJ2-1	CASSPPGSSYNEQLF
TRBV20-1	TRBJ1-1	CSARISAETEAFF
TRBV19	TRBJ2-5	CASSMSKGVETQYF
TRBV6-1	TRBJ2-3	CASMEQDTQYF